The present entry profiles one T cell receptor beta chain with its context. The antigen this receptor binds is unknown. Per-nucleotide qualities are absent, and no much larger clonotype sits a single base away. The data belong to a study of T cells in localized non-small cell lung cancer (dated by TCRdb to the early 2020s). A note on the overall study: The study analyzed T cell repertoires of roughly 220 early-stage NSCLC patients, comparing tumors and uninvolved tumor-adjacent lungs. The cohort comprised a few hundred treatment-naïve NSCLC patients with resected, localized lung tumors. NSCLC patients had a mean age of approximately 66 years, and more than 120 were male and some 98 female.

Reading from cysteine to phenylalanine, the CDR3 counts 15 amino acids. The sequence is cut down to CDR3 DNA, 45 bases in frame from base 1. V and J are truncated by 2 bases and 8 bases respectively, leaving an intervening sequence of 15 bases. Based on the germline V gene, the CDR1 and CDR2 sequences are LGHNA and YNFKEQ. The immunoSEQ Assay was used to sequence TCR beta CDR3 regions from DNA. Per the authors' processing: To compute T cell density, TCR beta template counts were normalized to usable DNA, which was estimated by amplifying housekeeping genes. Richness was estimated using the preseqR package, with extrapolation to 400,000 templates for PBMC samples and to 120,000 templates for tissue samples. Clonality was calculated as one minus Pielou's evenness. Tissue-enriched TCRs were identified through differential abundance testing performed on productive amino-acid clonotypes, with a minimum total count of 5 and an alpha of 0.1. The Jaccard Index and the Morisita Overlap Index were used to measure how much the repertoires overlapped between compartments. TCR beta CDR3s were clustered by GLIPH together with public tetramer-defined viral CDR3s, and at least three viral sequences plus V-gene enrichment were required for viral motifs. The table comes from immuneACCESS by way of TCRdb, which keeps in-frame sequences with V and J called. Part of the clones is missing from these tables; in studies checked, under half for an unresolved V gene and the rest for unknown reasons. V and J calls and clone size are given by that table; D and trimming were obtained from the DNA. The sample table contains 59,000 or so clones; only one count was recorded for 80% to 95% of them. Clones ranked in the top ten supply 15% to 20% of the sample.

The investigation overall reported the following: Because multi-region sequencing of the tumors was not done, intratumor heterogeneity could not be ruled out. Longer overall survival was associated with higher T cell density in blood, whereas shorter survival was associated with higher clonality in adjacent lung. Since the design was exploratory, TCR variables were selected using unadjusted p-values with no false-discovery rate correction. A median of roughly 56 of the top 100 tumor clones were detected in paired uninvolved adjacent lung, and under 30 of these tumor clones were also found among the top 100 clones of the paired uninvolved adjacent lung. Uninvolved tumor-adjacent lung showed the highest T cell clonality, higher than tumor, which suggests more focused antigenic responses in the adjacent lung.

At diagnosis, peripheral blood, uninvolved tumor-adjacent lung and tumor were collected and were preserved as a mix of fresh-frozen and FFPE material. For TCR repertoire profiling, blood samples were analyzed as peripheral blood mononuclear cells. The chain couples TRBV4-2 to TRBJ1-4, with no confidently assigned D gene. The material sequenced was peripheral blood, taken before any cancer treatment. This TCR was recovered from a man aged 35-69 years with stage I lung adenocarcinoma. The DNA sequence is as follows: TGTGCCAGCAGCCAAAGCTCGGGTGTCGGCGAAAAACTGTTTTTT. This gives the protein CASSQSSGVGEKLFF.